The T cell receptor (beta chain) under discussion was sequenced for a study of CD8 T cells in ankylosing spondylitis. The authors made TCR beta libraries by quantitative 5'-RACE with molecular barcodes. TCRdb analysed the 5' RACE reads with MiXCR anew, one entry per CDR3 protein. The data contain roughly 250,000 distinct CDR3 sequences, about 10% of them singletons. This clonotype was seen many times. V trimming: 7 bases; J trimming: 4 bases; junction bases outside the gene matches: 5. Germline-derived CDR1 and CDR2 are SQVTM and ANQGSEA. The CDR3 consists of 12 residues. The specimen sequenced was blood, either unsorted or a sorted T cell fraction (not recorded which). The receptor was isolated from a male donor with ankylosing spondylitis or in good health (not recorded which). The V call is TRBV29-1, the J call TRBJ1-1, with TRBD1 identical over 8 bases. The CDR3 sequence is CSAGQGLTEAFF. The CDR3 DNA reads as TGCAGCGCTGGACAGGGACTCACTGAAGCTTTCTTT.